The text below deals with one T cell receptor beta chain. Germline V lookup: CDR1 SQVTM, CDR2 ANQGSEA. The CDR3 extends over 11 amino acids. The method was immunoSEQ multiplex PCR; TCRdb's version includes in-frame clones alone and lacks a portion of them. This repertoire shows just under 90,000 clones, more than 85% found once; its top ten account for over 1.5%. The record originates from a study of blood T cell repertoires in COVID-19. Overall study: From T cells, B-cell-depleted T cells, or PBMCs came the material, which was cDNA or gDNA.

The specimen sequenced was peripheral blood. This sequence originates from a man aged 60 to 75 with acute or convalescent COVID-19. The rearrangement joins TRBV29-1 to TRBJ1-2; D possibly corresponds to TRBD1 (6 bases). CDR3 sequence (DNA): TGCATAACTAGGGGGACCTATGGCTACACCTTC. Its translation is CITRGTYGYTF.